This note documents a single TCR beta chain sequence. Its antigen is not identified. Using immunoSEQ multiplex PCR, the repertoire was profiled, and TCRdb retains in-frame clones only, with some absent. Among tens of thousands of clones listed, approximately 97% were seen once. The sample is drawn from a study of siplizumab effects on memory and regulatory T cells. The study, taken as a whole, reports: The naive T cell population seemed more diverse than memory cells and seemed a major contributor to the alloresponse.

Trimming pared 4 bases from V and 3 bases from J, leaving 19 bases between. This CDR3 comprises 16 residues. Germline CDR1 and CDR2: MNHEY and SMNVEV (reference sequence). The sequencing sample was made of naive CD4+ T cells sorted from blood. The clonotype comes from a human donor in good health. The gene calls are TRBV27 and TRBJ2-7; no firm D call. The CDR3 DNA follows: TGTGCCAGCAGTTACCTCGACCGGTTGGGTTTCTACGAGCAGTACTTC. The encoded protein is CASSYLDRLGFYEQYF.